This TCR beta chain was identified in a study of blood T cell repertoires in COVID-19 (TCRdb year 2020). In the study overall: The collaborator samples originated in the United States, Italy and Spain and spanned the acute and convalescent phases of COVID-19. The material from the prospective study consisted of cDNA or gDNA derived from T cells, B-cell-depleted T cells, or PBMCs. Subjects who had been exposed to COVID-19, were actively infected with it, or had recovered from it provided the deeply sampled blood TCRbeta repertoires that made up the dataset. The repertoires were made available in a free public database intended to serve as a resource for research on the immune response to SARS-CoV-2. The samples were drawn from the first 160 participants of the ongoing ImmuneRACE study and from some 1,300 subjects provided by 6 global collaborators. Nearly every sample came with metadata listing a de-identified subject ID, COVID-19 status, age in years and sex. Where available, HLA class I and class II types were obtained from metadata supplied by the sample provider rather than from assay-based typing.

The immunoSEQ Assay, a bias-controlled multiplex PCR, was used to amplify TCRbeta CDR3 regions from genomic DNA. The study's own analysis went as follows. Nucleated cell counts per sample were estimated from amplification of reference gene primers within the assay. To quantify the absolute abundance of each unique TCRbeta CDR3 rearrangement, sequence reads were collapsed and filtered. For each sample, productive Simpson clonality was calculated by taking the square root of Simpson's diversity index across productive rearrangements. TCRdb's version of the immuneACCESS table is confined to in-frame rearrangements and falls short of the full clone set. An unresolved V gene accounts for under half of the shortfall where checked; the remainder is of unknown origin. The DNA gave D and trimming, while V, J and clone size come from that table. This sample has about 250,000 clones in its table, and approximately 89% of those were observed once. The ten largest clonotypes hold less than 4% of the sample.

Comment on this clone: No antigen is known for it. No base quality information exists; no much larger clone differs at one position.

Results and caveats for the whole study, not just this receptor: The amount of clinical and demographic metadata varied by source and participant and was provided uncurated.

Enrolling through a virtual design, the prospective study's participants ranged in age from about 18 to 100 years and lived across 24 United States geographic areas. In the prospective study, cohorts were assigned on the basis of participant-reported clinical history obtained from a screening survey and a study questionnaire. Mobile phlebotomists in the prospective study collected whole blood, serum and a nasopharyngeal or oropharyngeal swab from every participant. Additional blood draws and questionnaires over a 2-month period could optionally be provided by prospective study participants. Prospective study blood samples were shipped either frozen or at room temperature before DNA extraction. The TCR comes from a woman in her 30s with acute COVID-19. The sequenced sample was PBMCs or T cells enriched from blood (not recorded which).

The nucleotide sequence reads as follows: TGTGCCAGCAGCCACAGGGGAAAAACCTACGAGCAGTACTTC. Its protein product is CASSHRGKTYEQYF. The sequence is built from TRBV11-2 and TRBJ2-7; 7 central nucleotides agree with TRBD1. The germline V gene provides CDR1 SGHAT and CDR2 FQNNGV. The CDR3 numbers 14 residues from cysteine through phenylalanine. Only the CDR3 DNA stays, 42 bases, in frame from base 1. The germline V end is reduced by 5 bases and the J end by 2 bases; junction bases left unmatched: 6. Supplemented by the reference TRBV11-2 and TRBJ2-7 proteins around the CDR3, the complete variable domain is EAGVAQSPRYKIIEKRQSVAFWCNPISGHATLYWYQQILGQGPKLLIQFQNNGVVDDSQLPKDRFSAERLKGVDSTLKIQPAKLEDSAVYLCASSHRGKTYEQYFGPGTRLTVT.